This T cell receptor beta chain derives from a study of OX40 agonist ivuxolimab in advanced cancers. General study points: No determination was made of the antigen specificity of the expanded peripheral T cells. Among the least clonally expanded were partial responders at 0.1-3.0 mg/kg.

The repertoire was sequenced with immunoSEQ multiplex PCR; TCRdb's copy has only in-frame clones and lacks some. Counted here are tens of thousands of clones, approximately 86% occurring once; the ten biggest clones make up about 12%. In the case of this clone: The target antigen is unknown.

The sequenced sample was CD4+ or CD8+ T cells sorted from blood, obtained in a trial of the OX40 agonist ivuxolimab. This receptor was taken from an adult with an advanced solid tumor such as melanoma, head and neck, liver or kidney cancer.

DNA of the CDR3: TGTGCCAGCGCCCTACAGGGAGGAGGGGAGACCCAGTACTTC. Amino acids: CASALQGGGETQYF. The chain combines TRBV7-6 with TRBJ2-5; D tentatively fits TRBD1 or TRBD2 (6 bases each). Germline values: CDR1 SGHVS, CDR2 FNYEAQ. This CDR3 contains 14 residues. V gave up 8 bases and J gave up 5 bases, with 18 bases separating them.